These 29 T cell receptor beta chains originate from one sample sequenced in a study of blood T cell repertoires in COVID-19. The repertoire was sequenced with immunoSEQ multiplex PCR; TCRdb's copy has only in-frame clones and lacks some. The sample shows under 150,000 clones, 84% of them seen only once. Sequencing was done on a sample of PBMCs or T cells enriched from blood (not recorded which). Receptor source: a woman aged 45-65 years who had been exposed to COVID-19.

The V call is TRBV19, the J call TRBJ2-7; 8 bases agree with TRBD2. The CDR3 extends over 15 amino acids. In germline, CDR1 is LNHDA, CDR2 SQIVND (reference sequence). Trimming cost V 6 bases and J 5 bases; bases outside gene matches: 12. CDR3 region: CASSLKAGVLDEQYF. CDR3 bases: TGTGCCAGTAGCCTCAAAGCGGGAGTATTGGACGAGCAGTACTTC.

The J gene is TRBJ1-3, the V gene TRBV30, with a tentative D call TRBD1 (6 bases). Per germline, CDR1 GTSNPN and CDR2 SVGIG (reference sequence). The CDR3 is 16 amino acids. V lost 0 bases to trimming and J lost 4 bases, with 16 bases between them. The CDR3 DNA follows: TGTGCCTGGAGTGTATCTCCGTGGGGGCCGGGAAACACCATATATTTT. It encodes CAWSVSPWGPGNTIYF. The complete variable domain, with remaining parts taken from reference TRBV30 and TRBJ1-3, reads SQTIHQWPATLVQPVGSPLSLECTVEGTSNPNLYWYRQAAGRGLQLLFYSVGIGQISSEVPQNLSASRPQDRQFILSSKKLLLSDSGFYLCAWSVSPWGPGNTIYFGEGSWLTVV.

The chain employs TRBV2 and TRBJ2-3; D unclear. CDR1 is SNHLY and CDR2 is FYNNEI in the germline V gene. The CDR3 covers 11 residues. Trimming removed 8 bases at V and 5 bases at J, with 8 bases between. The CDR3 coding sequence is TGTGCCAGCGGTGCCGGAGATACGCAGTATTTT. Translating it yields CASGAGDTQYF.

This clone has just one count. The chain combines TRBV29-1 with TRBJ2-5, with D unresolved. Trimming removed 2 bases from V and 4 bases from J, with 8 bases in between. The CDR3 consists of 12 residues. The V gene's germline CDR1 is SQVTM and CDR2 ANQGSEA. CDR3 coding DNA: TGCAGCGTTGAATGGGCCCGAGAGACCCAGTACTTC. Amino acid sequence: CSVEWARETQYF.

The table lists this clone with a count of one. This chain connects TRBV4-3 to TRBJ2-7; 7 bases line up with TRBD1. The CDR3 length is 15 residues. Trimming at V came to 0 bases and at J to 6 bases, leaving 8 bases not matched to a gene. Germline V CDR1 and CDR2: LGHNA, YSLEER. Written as DNA, the CDR3 is TGCGCCAGCAGCCAAGATTCCGGGACAGATTCCGAGCAGTACTTC. It specifies CASSQDSGTDSEQYF.

This clone was seen once. This rearrangement joins TRBV29-1 to TRBJ1-1; the D gene is possibly TRBD1 (6 bases). Germline V gene lookup returns CDR1 SQVTM and CDR2 ANQGSEA. Trimming left V 4 bases short and J 0 bases short, with 12 bases between. The CDR3 length is 14 residues. CDR3 sequence: CSVGTAAMNTEAFF. In nucleotides, the CDR3 is TGCAGCGTTGGGACAGCCGCTATGAACACTGAAGCTTTCTTT.

This chain joins TRBV19 and TRBJ1-2; 10 positions match TRBD1. Looked up from germline, CDR1 is LNHDA and CDR2 is SQIVND (reference sequence). The CDR3 extends over 14 amino acids. With V trimmed by 9 bases and J by 3 bases, 7 bases remained unmatched. The CDR3 region is CASKGQGSYYGYTF. As DNA, the CDR3 is TGTGCCAGCAAGGGACAGGGGAGTTACTATGGCTACACCTTC.

J is TRBJ1-2 and V is TRBV5-1; D perhaps matches TRBD1 (5 bases). The CDR3 consists of 14 residues. Trimming pared 3 bases from V and 3 bases from J, leaving 12 bases between. CDR1 is SGHRS, CDR2 YFSETQ, per germline. In DNA form, the CDR3 reads TGCGCCAGCAGCTCGCCCGACAGCTACTATGGCTACACCTTC. It translates to CASSSPDSYYGYTF.

This chain links TRBV20-1 with TRBJ2-5, with 8 positions matching TRBD2. V lost 3 bases to trimming and J lost 2 bases; unmatched junction nucleotides: 5. The germline V gene encodes CDR1 DFQATT and CDR2 SNEGSKA (reference sequence). The CDR3 runs to 14 residues. The CDR3 loop reads CSASTSGAQETQYF. The CDR3 DNA reads TGCAGTGCTAGTACTAGCGGAGCACAAGAGACCCAGTACTTC.

This chain uses TRBV13 with TRBJ1-1; D ambiguous. CDR3 length: 12 amino acids. Germline CDR1 PRHDT, CDR2 FYEKMQ (reference sequence). Trimming cost V 6 bases and J 5 bases, with 10 bases left between them. The CDR3 coding sequence is TGTGCCAGCAGATCGAGGCGAACTGAAGCTTTCTTT. Translating it yields CASRSRRTEAFF.

This clone has at least ten counts. The chain joins TRBV7-9 to TRBJ2-7; D perhaps matches TRBD2 (6 bases). V was shortened by 10 bases and J by 1 base, with 11 bases between the two germline ends. CDR1 and CDR2 from the germline V gene are SEHNR and FQNEAQ (reference sequence). The CDR3 consists of 12 residues. This CDR3 is CATGDGSYEQYF. The CDR3 DNA reads as TGTGCCACGGGGGATGGTTCCTACGAGCAGTACTTC. Combining the CDR3 with reference TRBV7-9 and TRBJ2-7 gives the whole variable domain DTGVSQNPRHKITKRGQNVTFRCDPISEHNRLYWYRQTLGQGPEFLTYFQNEAQLEKSRLLSDRFSAERPKGSFSTLEIQRTEQGDSAMYLCATGDGSYEQYFGPGTRLTVT.

The chain is built from TRBV7-8 and TRBJ2-5, with D possibly TRBD1 on 6 matching bases. Germline V lookup: CDR1 SGHVS, CDR2 FQNEAQ. There are 13 residues in the CDR3. V lost 4 bases, J lost 2 bases, and 8 bases lay in between. The CDR3 sequence: CASSSDSQETQYF. The CDR3 DNA follows: TGTGCCAGCAGCTCGGACAGTCAAGAGACCCAGTACTTC. Supplemented by reference TRBV7-8 and TRBJ2-5, the full variable domain reads GAGVSQSPRYKVAKRGQDVALRCDPISGHVSLFWYQQALGQGPEFLTYFQNEAQLDKSGLPSDRFFAERPEGSVSTLKIQRTQQEDSAVYLCASSSDSQETQYFGPGTRLLVL.

This rearrangement joins TRBV6-5 to TRBJ2-5; D is possibly TRBD1 (5 bases). The CDR3 runs 13 residues. The V end lost 10 bases, the J end lost 2 bases, and 14 bases lay between the germline ends. Germline V gene sequence: CDR1 MNHEY, CDR2 SVGAGI. CDR3: CATEAGPQETQYF. The CDR3 coding sequence is TGTGCCACCGAGGCAGGGCCTCAAGAGACCCAGTACTTC.

The rearrangement uses TRBV6-1 and TRBJ2-2; 9 nucleotides match TRBD1. There are 17 residues in the CDR3. Looked up from germline, CDR1 is MNHNS and CDR2 is SASEGT. The V and J ends lost 4 bases and 5 bases, in that order; junction bases with no gene match: 11. CDR3 bases: TGTGCCAGCAGTGGTTCCCTCCCGGGACAGGGTACCGGGGAGCTGTTTTTT. It yields the protein CASSGSLPGQGTGELFF.

J is TRBJ1-4 and V is TRBV6-1; no clear D gene. CDR3 length equals 16 residues. V was pared by 4 bases and J by 8 bases, with 20 bases between. CDR1 is MNHNS and CDR2 is SASEGT in the germline V gene. CDR3: CASSGFEGSLWEKLFF. Written as DNA, the CDR3 is TGTGCCAGCAGTGGGTTTGAGGGAAGTCTTTGGGAAAAACTGTTTTTT.

The chain carries TRBV7-2 and TRBJ1-1, with D perhaps matching TRBD1 (5 bases). Between the trimmed V and J ends, which lost 8 bases and 3 bases, there was a span of 13 bases. The CDR3 contains 13 residues. Looked up from germline, CDR1 is SGHTA and CDR2 is FQGNSA. The CDR3: CASDSPKDTEAFF. The CDR3 DNA is TGTGCCAGCGACAGCCCGAAGGACACTGAAGCTTTCTTT.

The chain has TRBV11-2 and TRBJ2-2, with a tentative D call TRBD2 (6 bases). The CDR3 is 16 residues long. Germline V lookup: CDR1 SGHAT, CDR2 FQNNGV. Trimming removed 2 bases at V and 6 bases at J, with 16 bases between. The chain's CDR3 is CASSLISRLGPGELFF. Written as DNA, the CDR3 is TGTGCCAGCAGCTTAATCTCGCGACTAGGCCCCGGGGAGCTGTTTTTT.

The gene calls are TRBV11-2 and TRBJ2-7, with 12 bases that match TRBD2. Germline CDR1 and CDR2: SGHAT and FQNNGV. This CDR3 is 15 amino acids long. Trimming removed 5 bases from V and 5 bases from J; junction bases left unmatched: 7. As DNA, the CDR3 is TGTGCCAGCAGCGCCCTAGCGGGGGGGCGCGACGAGCAGTACTTC. Amino acids: CASSALAGGRDEQYF.

The J gene is TRBJ2-1, the V gene TRBV7-2; 7 positions agree with TRBD2. This CDR3 comprises 17 residues. Germline V lookup: CDR1 SGHTA, CDR2 FQGNSA. V dropped 0 bases and J dropped 6; count of bases not matched to a gene: 11. This CDR3 is CASSLAPRTSLGNEQFF. The CDR3 DNA reads as TGTGCCAGCAGCTTAGCTCCCAGGACTAGTTTGGGCAATGAGCAGTTCTTC.

The V gene is TRBV5-1, the J gene TRBJ2-1, with 9 nucleotides matching TRBD1. V shed 6 bases and J 6 bases; nucleotides not matched to a gene: 4. CDR1 is SGHRS and CDR2 is YFSETQ in the germline V gene. CDR3 size: 13 residues. CDR3 in amino acids: CASTGTGTNEQFF. CDR3 nucleotide sequence: TGCGCCAGCACCGGGACAGGGACCAATGAGCAGTTCTTC.

The chain joins TRBV2 to TRBJ2-3, with 10 bases lining up with TRBD1. V gave up 6 bases and J gave up 5 bases; unmatched junction bases: 8. The germline CDR1 and CDR2 sequences are SNHLY and FYNNEI. The CDR3 runs 15 residues. The CDR3 sequence is CASSSDRGERDTQYF. CDR3 sequence (DNA): TGTGCCAGCAGCTCGGACAGGGGGGAGAGAGATACGCAGTATTTT.

V gene TRBV11-3 combines with J gene TRBJ2-2; D is possibly TRBD2 (6 bases). The V end was cut by 1 base, the J end by 8 bases, with 11 bases between. The length of the CDR3 is 14 residues. Per germline, CDR1 SGHNT and CDR2 YENEEA. DNA for the CDR3: TGTGCCAGCAGCTTAGGCGGGACTGCAGGGGAGCTGTTTTTT. Its protein product is CASSLGGTAGELFF. Full variable domain (rest looked up from reference TRBV11-3 and TRBJ2-2): EAGVVQSPRYKIIEKKQPVAFWCNPISGHNTLYWYLQNLGQGPELLIRYENEEAVDDSQLPKDRFSAERLKGVDSTLKIQPAELGDSAVYLCASSLGGTAGELFFGEGSRLTVL.

The gene calls are TRBV5-1 and TRBJ1-2; D perhaps matches TRBD1 (6 bases). Germline lookup yields CDR1 SGHRS and CDR2 YFSETQ. The V gene lost 3 bases and the J gene lost 4 bases, with 19 bases spanning the gap. The CDR3 runs to 16 residues. The CDR3 protein is CASSSTHREPFYGYTF. As DNA, the CDR3 is TGCGCCAGCAGCTCCACCCACAGGGAGCCTTTCTATGGCTACACCTTC.

For the CDR3, the DNA is TGTGCCAGCAGCCAAAGGAGGGGACAGCGACACCTTAATGAAAAACTGTTTTTT. Its translation: CASSQRRGQRHLNEKLFF. The chain joins TRBV14 to TRBJ1-4; 7 bases map to TRBD1. The germline V gene has CDR1 SGHDN and CDR2 FVKESK. J gave up 4 bases and V 2 bases, and 13 bases lay outside the gene matches. The CDR3 length is 18 residues.

V gene TRBV5-1 combines with J gene TRBJ2-3, with 10 nucleotides matching TRBD2. The CDR3 consists of 18 residues. Trimming removed 2 bases from V and 3 bases from J; junction bases left unmatched: 12. CDR1 and CDR2 from the germline V gene are SGHRS and YFSETQ. This chain's CDR3 is CASSLGAGGPFSTDTQYF. The CDR3 DNA follows: TGCGCCAGCAGCTTAGGAGCGGGAGGGCCCTTTTCAACAGATACGCAGTATTTT.

V is TRBV7-2 and J is TRBJ1-1, with TRBD1 as a possible D gene (6 bases). Trimming stripped 2 bases from V and 8 bases from J, with 12 bases between. Germline V CDR1 and CDR2: SGHTA, FQGNSA. This CDR3 is built from 13 residues. The CDR3 DNA is TGTGCCAGCAGCTTACGTCGGACAGAGGAAGCTTTCTTT. Translating it yields CASSLRRTEEAFF.

This chain joins TRBV6-5 and TRBJ2-2, with 9 bases identical to TRBD1. The germline gives CDR1 MNHEY, CDR2 SVGAGI. V lost 2 bases and J lost 6; bases outside the gene matches: 4. CDR3 length equals 15 residues. CDR3 coding DNA: TGTGCCAGCAGTTACGCGGGACAGGGAGCCGGGGAGCTGTTTTTT. The encoded protein is CASSYAGQGAGELFF.

This clone appeared once. The chain carries TRBV4-3 and TRBJ2-7; 7 bases agree with TRBD2. Per the germline V gene, CDR1 is LGHNA and CDR2 is YSLEER. The CDR3 is made up of 15 amino acids. The V gene end was trimmed by 0 bases and the J gene end by 7 bases; junction bases not matched to a gene: 9. The CDR3 region is CASSQDRGSWIEQYF. The DNA for the CDR3 is TGCGCCAGCAGCCAAGATCGCGGGAGCTGGATTGAGCAGTACTTC.

The chain combines TRBV7-6 with TRBJ1-2; D uncertain. Germline CDR1 SGHVS, CDR2 FNYEAQ. This CDR3 comprises 15 residues. Trimming took 5 bases from V and 0 from J, leaving 13 bases between them. CDR3 bases: TGTGCCAGCAGCCCGGGGAGGAGCCCTAACTATGGCTACACCTTC. Encoded protein: CASSPGRSPNYGYTF.